Below, 17 T cell receptor beta chains from the same sample are listed, as sequenced in a study of response to subunit inactivated influenza vaccine. TCRdb redid the calling of the RT-PCR reads with MiXCR, one entry per CDR3 protein. The table records about 650,000 distinct CDR3 sequences, about 15% of them present only once. Specimen: PBMCs from blood, collected approximately 15 days before vaccination. All receptors come from a man aged 45-65 years who received an inactivated influenza vaccine.

This clonotype was observed a few times. V and J are TRBV15 and TRBJ2-7, with 8 bases aligning to TRBD1. There are 15 residues in the CDR3. CDR1 and CDR2 (germline): LNHNV, YYDKDF (reference sequence). The trim removed 4 bases at V and 2 bases at J, leaving 7 bases unmatched. This chain's CDR3 is CATSNRDRRPYEQYF. CDR3 DNA sequence: TGTGCCACCAGCAACCGGGACAGGCGCCCCTACGAGCAGTACTTC.

This clonotype showed up many times. The J gene is TRBJ1-4, the V gene TRBV7-2; D may be TRBD1 (5 bases). The CDR3 runs 15 residues. Germline CDR1 is SGHTA and CDR2 is FQGNSA. V was clipped by 1 base and J by 7 bases, with 13 bases between them. CDR3 nucleotides: TGTGCCAGCAGCTTAGGGCAGGGAGGGCGTGAAAAACTGTTTTTT. This codes for CASSLGQGGREKLFF.

V usage is TRBV10-3 and J usage is TRBJ1-6; D is perhaps TRBD1 (5 bases). The CDR3 sequence is 15 residues long. The germline V and J ends were trimmed by 0 bases and 5 bases, with 8 bases remaining between them. Germline assignment: CDR1 ENHRY and CDR2 SYGVKD. CDR3 nucleotides: TGTGCCATCAGTGAGTCGCGACAGAATAATTCACCCCTCCACTTT. The encoded protein is CAISESRQNNSPLHF.

This clonotype has more than one count but fewer than ten. The gene calls are TRBV20-1 and TRBJ2-3, with D possibly matching TRBD2 (5 bases). Germline V CDR1 and CDR2: DFQATT, SNEGSKA (reference sequence). There are 14 residues in the CDR3. Trimming cost V 3 bases and J 2 bases, with 12 bases left between them. Here the CDR3 DNA reads TGCAGTGCTAGCCCCATGGAGGACACAGATACGCAGTATTTT. It translates to CSASPMEDTDTQYF.

V and J are TRBV29-1 and TRBJ2-1, with D possibly TRBD2 on 5 matching bases. Between the trimmed V and J ends, which lost 2 bases and 3 bases, there was a span of 20 bases. From germline, CDR1 is SQVTM and CDR2 ANQGSEA. This CDR3 has 17 amino acids. The chain's CDR3 is CSVELVESGNRYNEQFF. The CDR3 DNA is TGCAGCGTTGAATTGGTTGAGAGCGGTAATCGCTACAATGAGCAGTTCTTC.

The chain has TRBV4-3 and TRBJ2-2, with 8 bases identical to TRBD1. V shed 0 bases and J 2 bases; nucleotides not matched to a gene: 5. This CDR3 comprises 17 residues. Germline CDR1 LGHNA, CDR2 YSLEER. The CDR3 loop reads CASSQDWTGKNTGELFF. CDR3 nucleotides: TGCGCCAGCAGCCAAGATTGGACAGGGAAAAACACCGGGGAGCTGTTTTTT.

This clonotype was recorded at least ten times. The chain couples TRBV28 to TRBJ1-6; D uncertain. The ends were cut back, 6 bases at V and 4 bases at J, with 4 bases in the middle. Germline V lookup: CDR1 MDHEN, CDR2 SYDVKM. The CDR3 is 12 amino acids. DNA of the CDR3: TGTGCCAGCAGGGAATATAATTCACCCCTCCACTTT. This translates into CASREYNSPLHF.

This clonotype was detected a few times. This chain links TRBV20-1 with TRBJ2-7; the D gene is possibly TRBD2 (5 bases). The germline V and J ends were trimmed by 1 base and 5 bases, with 18 bases remaining between them. This CDR3 comprises 15 residues. Germline V gene data show CDR1 as DFQATT and CDR2 as SNEGSKA (reference sequence). The CDR3 DNA reads as TGCAGTGCTAGAGCCCCCCGCCGAGGGTGGAACGAGCAGTACTTC. This encodes CSARAPRRGWNEQYF.

This clonotype was seen ten or more times. This chain uses TRBV13 with TRBJ2-7; D unresolved. CDR1 is PRHDT, CDR2 FYEKMQ, per germline (reference sequence). Trimming cost V 3 bases and J 5 bases, with 8 bases left between them. The CDR3 totals 12 residues. The CDR3 spells CASSLKYNEQYF. The DNA of the CDR3 is TGTGCCAGCAGCTTGAAGTATAACGAGCAGTACTTC. The whole variable domain, filled in from reference TRBV13 and TRBJ2-7, reads AAGVIQSPRHLIKEKRETATLKCYPIPRHDTVYWYQQGPGQDPQFLISFYEKMQSDKGSIPDRFSAQQFSDYHSELNMSSLELGDSALYFCASSLKYNEQYFGPGTRLTVT.

This clonotype was detected a few times. V is TRBV29-1 and J is TRBJ2-5; 11 positions agree with TRBD1. The junction had 8 bases not matched to a gene; V was cut back by 7 bases and J by 4 bases. Looked up from germline, CDR1 is SQVTM and CDR2 is ANQGSEA. The CDR3 sequence is 14 residues long. CDR3 nucleotides: TGCAGCGGCCGGGACAGGGGGTTTGGAGAGACCCAGTACTTC. Translating it yields CSGRDRGFGETQYF.

This clonotype was recorded a few times. This chain uses TRBV20-1 with TRBJ2-1; D is ambiguous. Germline-derived CDR1 and CDR2 are DFQATT and SNEGSKA (reference sequence). The V end was cut by 0 bases, the J end by 0 bases, with 6 bases between. This CDR3 is built from 14 residues. The CDR3 DNA sequence: TGCAGTGCTAGAGATTTGAGCTCCTACAATGAGCAGTTCTTC. Its translation: CSARDLSSYNEQFF.

This clonotype was detected a few times. The chain is built from TRBV6-2 or TRBV6-3 and TRBJ2-1; D perhaps matches TRBD2 (5 bases). V lost 8 bases and J 4 bases, leaving 6 bases between the germline ends. This CDR3 comprises 11 residues. The germline gives CDR1 MNHEY, CDR2 SVGEGT. In nucleotides, the CDR3 is TGTGCCAGCGCGGGTTACAATGAGCAGTTCTTC. This sequence encodes CASAGYNEQFF.

This clonotype has more than one count but fewer than ten. The J gene is TRBJ2-7, the V gene TRBV29-1; 12 bases map to TRBD2. Germline values: CDR1 SQVTM, CDR2 ANQGSEA. V lost 7 bases, J lost 3 bases, and 4 bases stayed unmatched. The CDR3 has 13 amino acids. CDR3: CSAWTSGDYEQYF. The CDR3, as DNA: TGCAGCGCTTGGACTAGCGGGGACTACGAGCAGTACTTC.

J is TRBJ2-3 and V is TRBV6-2 or TRBV6-3, with TRBD2 matching 16 bases. Trimming took 3 bases from V and 2 from J; bases not matched to a gene: 11. Per germline, CDR1 MNHEY and CDR2 SVGEGT. CDR3 length equals 20 residues. CDR3: CASSYASGTSGGDYTDTQYF. CDR3 in DNA: TGTGCCAGCAGTTATGCTTCCGGGACTAGCGGGGGGGATTACACAGATACGCAGTATTTT.

This clonotype was counted between two and nine times. The gene calls are TRBV28 and TRBJ2-7; D gene ambiguous. Germline CDR1 is MDHEN and CDR2 is SYDVKM. V lost 4 bases to trimming and J lost 3 bases, with 16 bases between them. This CDR3 contains 15 residues. CDR3 region: CASSSFASSLYEQYF. In DNA, the CDR3 is TGTGCCAGCAGTTCTTTTGCCTCCTCCCTCTACGAGCAGTACTTC.

This sequence joins TRBV7-2 and TRBJ2-3; 16 nucleotides align to TRBD2. The V gene end was trimmed by 4 bases and the J gene end by 14 bases; junction bases not matched to a gene: 9. CDR3 length equals 15 residues. Germline lookup yields CDR1 SGHTA and CDR2 FQGNSA. The CDR3 DNA follows: TGTGCCAGCAGCTCGGGACTAGCGGGGGGGCCTCGGGGGTATTTT. The encoded protein is CASSSGLAGGPRGYF.

The rearrangement links TRBV20-1 to TRBJ2-5, with a weak D call TRBD1 (6 bases). The germline CDR1 and CDR2 sequences are DFQATT and SNEGSKA (reference sequence). The V gene lost 3 bases and the J gene lost 5 bases, with 10 bases spanning the gap. There are 12 residues in the CDR3. The CDR3 is CSASQGWETQYF. The CDR3 DNA sequence: TGCAGTGCTAGCCAGGGGTGGGAGACCCAGTACTTC.